The rows below give T cell receptor beta chains drawn from one sample of a study of shared clonotypes between healthy human individuals. Measured with immunoSEQ multiplex PCR; TCRdb has only the in-frame clones, and not every one. Of about 380,000 clones listed, roughly 96% are singletons. The sequenced sample consisted of memory CD8+ T cells sorted from blood. Receptors were obtained from a man aged 30-40 years in good health. The CDR3 runs from the conserved cysteine through the conserved F or W. The D gene is left open where the match is weak. Part of the rows lack a size; the others show once, few, many or a class for expanded clones.

J	size	D	V	CDR3	DNA
TRBJ1-2	-	-	TRBV6-5	CASSPTGTYGYTF	TGTGCCAGCAGTCCGACAGGAACTTATGGCTACACCTTC
TRBJ2-2	-	TRBD2	TRBV10-3	CAIRRAAKIPPLAGGPSGELFF	TGTGCCATCAGGAGGGCAGCAAAGATCCCACCGCTAGCGGGAGGGCCATCCGGGGAGCTGTTTTTT
TRBJ2-7	-	-	TRBV11-3	CASSDSSYEQYF	TGTGCCAGCAGCGACAGCTCCTACGAGCAGTACTTC
TRBJ1-2	-	TRBD1	TRBV2	CASSANRGFDYGYTF	TGTGCCAGCAGTGCTAACAGGGGGTTTGACTATGGCTACACCTTC
TRBJ2-3	-	-	TRBV6-1	CASSQTPDTQYF	TGTGCCAGCAGTCAGACCCCAGATACGCAGTATTTT
TRBJ1-5	-	-	TRBV19	CASSIFKNQPQHF	TGTGCCAGTAGTATATTTAAGAATCAGCCCCAGCATTTT
TRBJ2-1	-	-	TRBV5-1	CASSLATGNHNEQFF	TGCGCCAGCAGCTTGGCGACGGGGAACCACAATGAGCAGTTCTTC
TRBJ2-2	-	-	TRBV7-3	CASSPQGDTGELFF	TGTGCCAGCAGCCCCCAGGGTGACACCGGGGAGCTGTTTTTT
TRBJ1-5	-	-	TRBV2	CASRRNREVNQPQHF	TGTGCCAGCAGGAGGAACAGGGAGGTGAATCAGCCCCAGCATTTT
TRBJ2-3	-	-	TRBV5-6	CASSFRSLATDTQYF	TGTGCCAGCAGCTTCCGGTCGCTAGCAACAGATACGCAGTATTTT
TRBJ2-7	-	-	TRBV5-1	CASSLPSGAMVEQYF	TGCGCCAGCAGCTTGCCGTCGGGTGCAATGGTCGAGCAGTACTTC
TRBJ1-1	once	-	TRBV10-1	CASSEGASAFF	TGCGCCAGCAGTGAGGGGGCATCAGCTTTCTTT
TRBJ1-2	-	-	TRBV28	CASSLGGTQRVGYTF	TGTGCCAGCAGTTTAGGGGGGACACAGAGGGTGGGCTACACCTTC
TRBJ2-7	-	-	TRBV2	CASKSYEQYF	TGTGCCAGCAAAAGCTACGAGCAGTACTTC
TRBJ1-4	-	-	TRBV30	CAWRKPPKLNEKLFF	TGTGCCTGGAGGAAACCCCCGAAGCTTAATGAAAAACTGTTTTTT
TRBJ2-7	-	TRBD2	TRBV13	CASSSTPLAGDLYEQYF	TGTGCCAGCAGCTCAACTCCCCTCGCGGGAGACCTCTACGAGCAGTACTTC
TRBJ1-5	-	-	TRBV5-5	CASSLSQVGQPQHF	TGTGCCAGCAGCTTGAGTCAAGTTGGACAGCCCCAGCATTTT
TRBJ2-5	-	-	TRBV5-1	CASSLAGPQETQYF	TGCGCCAGCAGCTTGGCGGGACCACAAGAGACCCAGTACTTC
TRBJ2-1	-	TRBD2	TRBV5-6	CASSLAGTSLSNEQFF	TGTGCCAGCAGCTTGGCCGGGACTAGCCTGAGCAATGAGCAGTTCTTC
TRBJ1-6	-	-	TRBV5-1	CASSFREGNSPLHF	TGCGCCAGCAGCTTCAGGGAAGGGAATTCACCCCTCCACTTT
TRBJ1-2	-	-	TRBV6-5	CASSYSDRIGYTF	TGTGCCAGCAGTTACTCCGACAGGATCGGCTACACCTTC
TRBJ1-5	once	-	TRBV5-1	CASSLGDYSNQPQHF	TGCGCCAGCAGCTTGGGGGATTATAGCAATCAGCCCCAGCATTTT
TRBJ2-3	-	TRBD2	TRBV19	CASSPSGRRGTDTQYF	TGTGCCAGTAGCCCTAGCGGGAGAAGGGGCACAGATACGCAGTATTTT
TRBJ1-4	once	TRBD1	TRBV5-6	CASSLRQGALATNEKLFF	TGTGCCAGCAGCCTGCGACAGGGGGCGCTTGCAACTAATGAAAAACTGTTTTTT
TRBJ2-3	-	-	TRBV5-1	CASSLGSGPDTQYF	TGCGCCAGCAGCTTGGGGTCAGGGCCAGATACGCAGTATTTT
TRBJ1-1	-	-	TRBV7-9	CASTLDGEAFF	TGTGCCAGCACCCTAGACGGCGAAGCTTTCTTT
TRBJ2-7	once	TRBD1	TRBV15	CATSRDPGGYEQYF	TGTGCCACCAGCAGAGATCCAGGGGGCTACGAGCAGTACTTC
TRBJ2-7	-	TRBD2	TRBV2	CASTLVSGGPYEQYF	TGTGCCAGCACCCTCGTCTCGGGAGGGCCCTACGAGCAGTACTTC
TRBJ2-3	-	TRBD2	TRBV28	CASSLRVAGASTDTQYF	TGTGCCAGCAGTTTAAGGGTAGCGGGAGCTAGCACAGATACGCAGTATTTT
TRBJ2-3	-	TRBD1	TRBV6-5	CASTYRGPPDTQYF	TGTGCCAGCACCTACAGGGGGCCCCCAGATACGCAGTATTTT